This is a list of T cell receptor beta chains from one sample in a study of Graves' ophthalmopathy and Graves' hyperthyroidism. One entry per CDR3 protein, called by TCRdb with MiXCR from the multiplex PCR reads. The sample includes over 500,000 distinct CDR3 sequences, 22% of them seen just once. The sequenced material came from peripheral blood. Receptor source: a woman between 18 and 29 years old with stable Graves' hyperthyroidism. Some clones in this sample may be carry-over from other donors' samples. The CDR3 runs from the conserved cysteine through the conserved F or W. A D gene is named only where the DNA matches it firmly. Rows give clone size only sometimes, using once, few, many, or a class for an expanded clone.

cdr3_aa: CASSETGDTGELFF
cdr3_nt: TGTGCCAGTAGCGAGACAGGGGACACCGGGGAGCTGTTTTTT
clone_size: -
j_call: TRBJ2-2
v_call: TRBV6-4
d_call: TRBD1

cdr3_aa: CASSARQSSYNSPLHF
cdr3_nt: TGTGCCAGCAGCGCCCGACAGAGCTCCTATAATTCACCCCTCCACTTT
clone_size: many
j_call: TRBJ1-6
v_call: TRBV7-2
d_call: -

cdr3_aa: CASSYGQGANTGELFF
cdr3_nt: TGTGCCAGCAGTTACGGACAGGGCGCGAACACCGGGGAGCTGTTTTTT
clone_size: many
j_call: TRBJ2-2
v_call: TRBV6-5
d_call: TRBD1

cdr3_aa: CASSFRQGGNEQFF
cdr3_nt: TGTGCCAGCAGTTTTAGACAGGGGGGAAATGAGCAGTTCTTC
clone_size: -
j_call: TRBJ2-1
v_call: TRBV27
d_call: TRBD1

cdr3_aa: CASSLRVAGGNTEAFF
cdr3_nt: TGCGCCAGCAGCTTGCGAGTGGCAGGGGGGAACACTGAAGCTTTCTTT
clone_size: few
j_call: TRBJ1-1
v_call: TRBV5-1
d_call: TRBD1

cdr3_aa: CASGQGRQGALNTEAFF
cdr3_nt: TGTGCCAGCGGCCAAGGTCGACAGGGGGCCCTGAACACTGAAGCTTTCTTT
clone_size: few
j_call: TRBJ1-1
v_call: TRBV3-1
d_call: TRBD1

cdr3_aa: CATSRGPVSGNTIYF
cdr3_nt: TGTGCCACCAGCAGAGGCCCAGTCTCTGGAAACACCATATATTTT
clone_size: many
j_call: TRBJ1-3
v_call: TRBV15
d_call: -

cdr3_aa: CAWSSGVMNTEAFF
cdr3_nt: TGTGCCTGGAGCTCGGGGGTCATGAACACTGAAGCTTTCTTT
clone_size: -
j_call: TRBJ1-1
v_call: TRBV30
d_call: -

cdr3_aa: CASKQGAGEKLFF
cdr3_nt: TGTGCCAGCAAACAGGGGGCTGGGGAAAAACTGTTTTTT
clone_size: many
j_call: TRBJ1-4
v_call: TRBV6-1
d_call: TRBD1

cdr3_aa: CSAPGWNNQPQHF
cdr3_nt: TGCAGTGCACCGGGATGGAACAATCAGCCCCAGCATTTT
clone_size: -
j_call: TRBJ1-5
v_call: TRBV20-1
d_call: -

cdr3_aa: CASTSQGTGKNIQYF
cdr3_nt: TGTGCCAGCACGTCACAGGGGACGGGCAAAAACATTCAGTACTTC
clone_size: many
j_call: TRBJ2-4
v_call: TRBV6-1
d_call: TRBD1

cdr3_aa: CSARLGMLGEKLFF
cdr3_nt: TGCAGTGCTAGACTGGGCATGTTAGGCGAAAAACTGTTTTTT
clone_size: -
j_call: TRBJ1-4
v_call: TRBV20-1
d_call: -

cdr3_aa: CASSGTANMEEQYF
cdr3_nt: TGTGCCAGCTCTGGGACTGCGAATATGGAGGAGCAGTACTTC
clone_size: few
j_call: TRBJ2-7
v_call: TRBV7-9
d_call: -

cdr3_aa: CASSPDTGELFF
cdr3_nt: TGTGCCAGCTCACCAGACACCGGGGAGCTGTTTTTT
clone_size: many
j_call: TRBJ2-2
v_call: TRBV18
d_call: -

cdr3_aa: CASSGFGREKETQYF
cdr3_nt: TGTGCCAGCAGTGGTTTCGGGAGGGAGAAAGAGACCCAGTACTTC
clone_size: few
j_call: TRBJ2-5
v_call: TRBV2
d_call: TRBD2

cdr3_aa: CASSLDRSVAAQETQYF
cdr3_nt: TGTGCCAGCAGCTTAGATCGAAGTGTGGCCGCCCAAGAGACCCAGTACTTC
clone_size: few
j_call: TRBJ2-5
v_call: TRBV11-2
d_call: -

cdr3_aa: CASTYGGPYLGNTIYF
cdr3_nt: TGTGCCAGCACCTACGGGGGGCCCTACCTGGGAAACACCATATATTTT
clone_size: -
j_call: TRBJ1-3
v_call: TRBV28
d_call: -

cdr3_aa: CASSTDRATNTGELFF
cdr3_nt: TGTGCCAGCAGTACAGACCGGGCCACGAACACCGGGGAGCTGTTTTTT
clone_size: many
j_call: TRBJ2-2
v_call: TRBV12-3/TRBV12-4
d_call: -

cdr3_aa: CASSLRTGLQETQYF
cdr3_nt: TGTGCCAGCAGCCTACGTACGGGGCTCCAAGAGACCCAGTACTTC
clone_size: -
j_call: TRBJ2-5
v_call: TRBV7-8
d_call: -

cdr3_aa: CASTPTTGGTYGYTF
cdr3_nt: TGTGCCAGCACCCCTACGACAGGTGGGACCTATGGCTACACCTTC
clone_size: -
j_call: TRBJ1-2
v_call: TRBV12-3/TRBV12-4
d_call: -

cdr3_aa: CASSTSGRDQETQYF
cdr3_nt: TGTGCCAGCTCCACCAGTGGCAGGGACCAAGAGACCCAGTACTTC
clone_size: -
j_call: TRBJ2-5
v_call: TRBV18
d_call: -

cdr3_aa: CASSGAKNIKYF
cdr3_nt: TGTGCCAGCAGTGGCGCCAAAAACATTAAGTACTTC
clone_size: -
j_call: TRBJ2-4
v_call: TRBV28
d_call: -

cdr3_aa: CASSRWTSGNEQYF
cdr3_nt: TGTGCCAGCAGCCGCTGGACTAGCGGGAACGAGCAGTACTTC
clone_size: -
j_call: TRBJ2-7
v_call: TRBV14
d_call: TRBD2

cdr3_aa: CASSEYAARSDTQYF
cdr3_nt: TGTGCCAGCAGTGAATATGCCGCCCGGTCGGATACGCAGTATTTT
clone_size: -
j_call: TRBJ2-3
v_call: TRBV6-1
d_call: -

cdr3_aa: CATSDTQRKEQYF
cdr3_nt: TGTGCCACCAGTGACACCCAACGGAAGGAGCAGTACTTC
clone_size: -
j_call: TRBJ2-7
v_call: TRBV24-1
d_call: -

cdr3_aa: CVSSAGTGIYEQYF
cdr3_nt: TGTGTCAGCAGCGCCGGGACAGGAATATACGAGCAGTACTTC
clone_size: -
j_call: TRBJ2-7
v_call: TRBV7-2
d_call: TRBD1

cdr3_aa: CASSFGAISNQPQHF
cdr3_nt: TGTGCCAGCAGTTTTGGGGCTATTAGCAATCAGCCCCAGCATTTT
clone_size: many
j_call: TRBJ1-5
v_call: TRBV12-3/TRBV12-4
d_call: -

cdr3_aa: CASRGRADSFGNTIYF
cdr3_nt: TGTGCCAGCAGAGGGAGAGCAGACAGCTTTGGAAACACCATATATTTT
clone_size: many
j_call: TRBJ1-3
v_call: TRBV2
d_call: -

cdr3_aa: CASRGSHYGYTF
cdr3_nt: TGTGCCAGTCGGGGCAGCCACTATGGCTACACCTTC
clone_size: -
j_call: TRBJ1-2
v_call: TRBV25-1
d_call: -